This TCR beta chain appears in the sequencing data of a study of cytomegalovirus exposure and HLA in healthy donors. 60 Vbeta and 13 Jbeta primers were used in PCR. Generated by immunoSEQ multiplex PCR, the TCRdb table keeps only in-frame clones and is missing some. The table shows a few hundred thousand clones, with 80% occurring only once. With regard to this clone: Antigen: not known.

Trimming at V came to 4 bases and at J to 5 bases, leaving 15 bases not matched to a gene. The germline CDR1 and CDR2 sequences are SGDLS and YYNGEE. The CDR3 runs to 17 residues. Study-wide points: Investigators reported 150 to 200 TCR beta chains as tied to cytomegalovirus. Analyses of presence/absence relied on an assumption of roughly uniform sequencing depth across donors. The authors later linked a missense DCLRE1C variant to TCR beta V- and J-gene trimming.

This chain uses TRBV9 with TRBJ2-5, with 9 bases matching TRBD2. The receptor was derived from a girl aged 2-15 years in good health and CMV-seronegative. The sample comprised PBMCs. The CDR3 nucleotides read TGTGCCAGCAGCCCGAGAGGACGGAGCGGGAGGTTCGAGACCCAGTACTTC. It is translated as CASSPRGRSGRFETQYF.